This T cell receptor beta chain appears in the sequencing data of a study of T cells in Graves' hyperthyroidism and ophthalmopathy. V was shortened by 0 bases and J by 3 bases, with 9 bases between the two germline ends. This CDR3 has 14 amino acids. To note about this clonotype: A read error may be the cause here, since a much bigger clone is one base away.

Disease duration under 2 months; hyperthyroidism patients were aged 18 to 65. The CDR3 regions of TCR beta were amplified from RNA transcripts. Using the HTBI primer set, a first-round RT-PCR was run on the TCR CDR3. TCRdb independently ran MiXCR on the multiplex PCR reads; one entry per CDR3 protein. This sample has about 360,000 distinct CDR3 sequences, with less than 15% found just once. Sequencing was carried out using blood. The clonotype was recovered from a woman under 30 with Graves' hyperthyroidism. The V and J genes are TRBV5-7 and TRBJ1-1; D is uncertain. TRBV5-7 has ORF status, its function being uncertain. Here the CDR3 reads CASSLDSPHTEAFF. DNA for the CDR3: TGTGCCAGCAGCTTGGACAGCCCGCACACTGAAGCTTTCTTT.